The 2 T cell receptor beta chains given below trace back to one sample, sequenced in a study of CD8 T cells in Susac syndrome. With random hexamers, 0.5 to 1 ug RNA was reverse transcribed. TCRdb processed the immunoSEQ multiplex PCR reads anew with MiXCR; each CDR3 protein has one entry. The sample yields about 200,000 distinct CDR3 sequences, over 85% seen once. Input material: CD4+ T cells from PBMCs. The receptors were gathered from a human donor in good health.

The rearrangement links TRBV29-1 to TRBJ2-5; 10 bases fit TRBD2. This CDR3 comprises 16 residues. The V segment lost 5 bases and the J segment 1 base; nucleotides outside the gene matches: 10. Germline lookup yields CDR1 SQVTM and CDR2 ANQGSEA. The CDR3, as DNA: TGCAGCGTTCATGGGGCTAGCGGGGGACTCCAAGAGACCCAGTACTTC. This sequence encodes CSVHGASGGLQETQYF.

The gene calls are TRBV25-1 and TRBJ2-1; TRBD1 aligns across 7 bases. The ends lost 6 bases at V and 6 bases at J; junction bases unmatched: 11. Germline CDR1 is MGHDK and CDR2 is SYGVNS. The CDR3 consists of 15 residues. CDR3 nucleotides: TGTGCCAGCAGCGAGACAGGGAAGACTGGCAATGAGCAGTTCTTC. It specifies CASSETGKTGNEQFF.